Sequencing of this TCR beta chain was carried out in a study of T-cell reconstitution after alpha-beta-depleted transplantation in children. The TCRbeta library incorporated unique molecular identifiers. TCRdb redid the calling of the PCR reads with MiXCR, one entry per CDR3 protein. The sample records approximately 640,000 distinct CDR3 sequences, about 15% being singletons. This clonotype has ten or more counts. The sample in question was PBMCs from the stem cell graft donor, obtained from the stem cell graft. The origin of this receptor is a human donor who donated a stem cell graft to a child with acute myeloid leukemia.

CDR3 amino acids: CSARAGIGGNEQFF. The CDR3 region has the DNA TGCAGTGCTAGAGCCGGGATCGGGGGCAATGAGCAGTTCTTC. The rearrangement joins TRBV20-1 to TRBJ2-1; maybe TRBD2 (6 bases). The germline CDR1 and CDR2 sequences are DFQATT and SNEGSKA (reference sequence). The CDR3 has 14 amino acids. Trimming took 1 base from V and 6 from J, leaving 13 bases between them.